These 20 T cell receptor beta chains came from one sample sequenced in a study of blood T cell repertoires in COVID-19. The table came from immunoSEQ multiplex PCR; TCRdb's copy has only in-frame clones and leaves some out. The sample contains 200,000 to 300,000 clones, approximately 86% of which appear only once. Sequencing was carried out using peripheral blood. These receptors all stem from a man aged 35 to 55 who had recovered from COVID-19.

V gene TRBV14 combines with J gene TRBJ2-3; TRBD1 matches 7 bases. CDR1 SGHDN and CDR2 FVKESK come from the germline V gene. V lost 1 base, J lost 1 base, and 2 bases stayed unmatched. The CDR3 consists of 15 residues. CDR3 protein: CASSQGDRGTDTQYF. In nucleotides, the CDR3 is TGTGCCAGCAGCCAAGGAGACAGGGGCACAGATACGCAGTATTTT.

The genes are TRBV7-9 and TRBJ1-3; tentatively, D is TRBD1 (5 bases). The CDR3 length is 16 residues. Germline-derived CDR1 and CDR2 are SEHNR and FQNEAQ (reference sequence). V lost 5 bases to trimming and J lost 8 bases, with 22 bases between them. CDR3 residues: CASSQRRNRREDTIYF. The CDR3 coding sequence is TGTGCCAGCAGCCAGCGCCGGAACAGGAGGGAAGACACCATATATTTT.

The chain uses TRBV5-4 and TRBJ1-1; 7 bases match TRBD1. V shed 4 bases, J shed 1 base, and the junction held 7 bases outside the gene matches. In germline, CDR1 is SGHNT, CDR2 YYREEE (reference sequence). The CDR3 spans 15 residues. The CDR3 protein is CASSRVRQGNTEAFF. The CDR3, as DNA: TGTGCCAGCAGCCGCGTTCGACAGGGGAACACTGAAGCTTTCTTT.

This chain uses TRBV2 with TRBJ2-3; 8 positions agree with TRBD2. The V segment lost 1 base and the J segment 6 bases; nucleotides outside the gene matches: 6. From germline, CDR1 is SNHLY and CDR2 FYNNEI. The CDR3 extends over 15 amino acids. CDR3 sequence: CASSEVGLVSDTQYF. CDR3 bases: TGTGCCAGCAGTGAAGTGGGACTAGTTAGCGATACGCAGTATTTT.

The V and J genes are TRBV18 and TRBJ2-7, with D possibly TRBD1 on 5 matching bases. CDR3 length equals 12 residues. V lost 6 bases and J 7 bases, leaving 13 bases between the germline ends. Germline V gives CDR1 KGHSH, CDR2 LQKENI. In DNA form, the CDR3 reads TGTGCCAGCTCCACGCAGGGCTCTGAGCAGTACTTC. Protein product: CASSTQGSEQYF.

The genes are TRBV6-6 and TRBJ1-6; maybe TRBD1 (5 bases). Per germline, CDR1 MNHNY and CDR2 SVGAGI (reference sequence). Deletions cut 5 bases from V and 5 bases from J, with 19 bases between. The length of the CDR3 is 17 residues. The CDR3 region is CASSHRGGAQDNSPLHF. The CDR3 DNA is TGTGCCAGCAGTCATCGGGGAGGGGCACAAGATAATTCACCCCTCCACTTT.

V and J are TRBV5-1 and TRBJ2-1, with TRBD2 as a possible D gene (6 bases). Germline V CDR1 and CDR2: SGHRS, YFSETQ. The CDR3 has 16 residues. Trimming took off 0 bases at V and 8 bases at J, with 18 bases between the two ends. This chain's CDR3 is CASSLDYGRAIDEQFF. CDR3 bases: TGCGCCAGCAGCTTGGATTACGGGAGAGCAATCGATGAGCAGTTCTTC.

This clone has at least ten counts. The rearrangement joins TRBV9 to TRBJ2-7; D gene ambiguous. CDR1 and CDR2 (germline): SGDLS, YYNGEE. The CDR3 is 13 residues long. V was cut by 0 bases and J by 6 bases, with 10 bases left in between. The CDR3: CASSVGQFSEQYF. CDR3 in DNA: TGTGCCAGCAGCGTAGGGCAATTCAGCGAGCAGTACTTC.

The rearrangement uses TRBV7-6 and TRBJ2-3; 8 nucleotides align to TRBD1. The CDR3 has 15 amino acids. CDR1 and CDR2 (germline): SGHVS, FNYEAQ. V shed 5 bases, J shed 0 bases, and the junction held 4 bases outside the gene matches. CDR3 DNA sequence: TGTGCCAGCAGCGCGACAGGGGCTAGCACAGATACGCAGTATTTT. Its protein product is CASSATGASTDTQYF.

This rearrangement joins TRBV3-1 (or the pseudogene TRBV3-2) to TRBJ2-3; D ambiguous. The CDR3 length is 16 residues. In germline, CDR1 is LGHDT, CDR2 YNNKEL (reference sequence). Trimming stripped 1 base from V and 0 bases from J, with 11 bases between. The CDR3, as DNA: TGTGCCAGCAGCCAAGCTAAGATTTCTAGCACAGATACGCAGTATTTT. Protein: CASSQAKISSTDTQYF.

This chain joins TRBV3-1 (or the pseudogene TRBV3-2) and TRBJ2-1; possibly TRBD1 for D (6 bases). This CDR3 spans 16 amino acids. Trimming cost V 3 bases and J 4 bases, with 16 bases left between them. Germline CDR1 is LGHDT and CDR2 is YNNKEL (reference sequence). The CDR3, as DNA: TGTGCCAGCAGCCACCTAGGGGACACTATATACAATGAGCAGTTCTTC. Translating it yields CASSHLGDTIYNEQFF.

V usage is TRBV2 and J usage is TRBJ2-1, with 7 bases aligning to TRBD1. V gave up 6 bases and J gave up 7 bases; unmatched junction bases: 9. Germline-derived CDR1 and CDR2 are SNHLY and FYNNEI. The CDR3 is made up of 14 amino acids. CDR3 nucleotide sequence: TGTGCCAGCAGGTTACAACAGGGGAGTAATGAGCAGTTCTTC. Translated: CASRLQQGSNEQFF. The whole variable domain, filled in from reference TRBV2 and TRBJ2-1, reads EPEVTQTPSHQVTQMGQEVILRCVPISNHLYFYWYRQILGQKVEFLVSFYNNEISEKSEIFDDQFSVERPDGSNFTLKIRSTKLEDSAMYFCASRLQQGSNEQFFGPGTRLTVL.

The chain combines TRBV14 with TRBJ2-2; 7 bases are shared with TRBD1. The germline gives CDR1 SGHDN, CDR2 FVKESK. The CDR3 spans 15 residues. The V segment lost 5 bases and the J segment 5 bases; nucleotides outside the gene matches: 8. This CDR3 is CASSYGTARTGELFF. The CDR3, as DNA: TGTGCCAGCAGCTACGGGACAGCGAGGACCGGGGAGCTGTTTTTT.

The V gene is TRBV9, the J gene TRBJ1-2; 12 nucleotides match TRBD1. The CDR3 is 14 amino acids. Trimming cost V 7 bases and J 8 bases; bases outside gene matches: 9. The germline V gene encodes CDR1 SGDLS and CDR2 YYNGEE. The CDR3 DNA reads TGTGCCAGCGGGGCACGGGACAGGGGGCTCGGCTACACCTTC. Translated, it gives CASGARDRGLGYTF.

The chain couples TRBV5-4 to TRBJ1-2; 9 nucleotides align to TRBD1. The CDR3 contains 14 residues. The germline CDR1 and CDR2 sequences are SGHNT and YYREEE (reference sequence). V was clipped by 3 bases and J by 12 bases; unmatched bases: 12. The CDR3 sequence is CASSSSGTGYENTF. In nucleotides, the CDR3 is TGTGCCAGCAGCTCCTCCGGGACAGGGTACGAGAACACCTTC.

The CDR3 DNA sequence: TGTGCCAGCAGACCAACAGGGGGCGATGGCTACACCTTC. As protein: CASRPTGGDGYTF. The chain recombines TRBV5-4 with TRBJ1-2; TRBD1 matches at 9 bases. The CDR3 is 13 residues long. Looked up from germline, CDR1 is SGHNT and CDR2 is YYREEE (reference sequence). V shed 5 bases and J 6 bases; nucleotides not matched to a gene: 5.

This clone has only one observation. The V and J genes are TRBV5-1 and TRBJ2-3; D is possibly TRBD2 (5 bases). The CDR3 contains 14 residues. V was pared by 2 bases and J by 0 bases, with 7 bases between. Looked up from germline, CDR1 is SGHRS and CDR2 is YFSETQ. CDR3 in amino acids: CASSLADSTDTQYF. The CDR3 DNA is TGCGCCAGCAGCTTAGCGGACAGCACAGATACGCAGTATTTT.

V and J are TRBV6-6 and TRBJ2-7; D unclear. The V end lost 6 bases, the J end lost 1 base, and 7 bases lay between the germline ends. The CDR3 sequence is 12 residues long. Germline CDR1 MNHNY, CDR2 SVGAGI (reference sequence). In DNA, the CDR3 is TGTGCCAGCAGCCCCACATCCTACGAGCAGTACTTC. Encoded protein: CASSPTSYEQYF.

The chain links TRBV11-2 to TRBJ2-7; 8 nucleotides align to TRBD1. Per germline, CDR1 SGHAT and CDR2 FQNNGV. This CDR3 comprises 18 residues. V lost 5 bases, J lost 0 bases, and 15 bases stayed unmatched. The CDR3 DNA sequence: TGTGCCAGCAGCCGAAGTGTACCGGACAGGGCTAGCTCCTACGAGCAGTACTTC. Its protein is CASSRSVPDRASSYEQYF.

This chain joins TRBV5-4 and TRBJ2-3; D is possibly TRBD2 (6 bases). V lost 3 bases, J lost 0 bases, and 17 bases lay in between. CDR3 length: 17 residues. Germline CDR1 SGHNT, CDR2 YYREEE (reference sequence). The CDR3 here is CASSSPRAGTSTDTQYF. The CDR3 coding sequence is TGTGCCAGCAGCTCCCCCCGGGCGGGGACTAGCACAGATACGCAGTATTTT.